This passage covers 20 T cell receptor beta chains from one sample sequenced in a study of graft-versus-host responses after intestinal transplantation. Repertoires were generated with immunoSEQ multiplex PCR, while TCRdb's copy carries only in-frame clones and drops some. The sample yields 96,000 or so clones, 92% seen once. No antigens are known for them. Sample: unstimulated CD4+ T cells sorted from spleen or lymph node cells, taken before intestinal transplant. All receptors come from a human donor who received an intestinal transplant.

This clone occurred once. The chain links TRBV7-2 to TRBJ2-7; 9 bases are a match to TRBD1. V trimming: 5 bases; J trimming: 2 bases; junction bases outside the gene matches: 7. Germline V CDR1 and CDR2: SGHTA, FQGNSA. The CDR3 sequence is 15 residues long. The CDR3 reads CASSKQGALTYEQYF. The DNA of the CDR3 is TGTGCCAGCAGCAAACAGGGGGCGCTGACCTACGAGCAGTACTTC.

The CDR3 protein is CASSDGLYGYTF. The CDR3 nucleotides read TGTGCCAGCAGTGACGGCCTCTATGGCTACACCTTC. The chain employs TRBV6-4 and TRBJ1-2; D gene uncertain. Trimming took 2 bases from V and 4 from J, leaving 5 bases between them. This CDR3 is built from 12 residues. CDR1 and CDR2 (germline): MRHNA, SNTAGT.

In nucleotides, the CDR3 is TGTGCCAGCAGTGAAGTCCAGACTAGCGAAACGCAGTATTTT. Its protein is CASSEVQTSETQYF. The chain carries TRBV6-1 and TRBJ2-3, with TRBD2 matching over 8 bases. Per germline, CDR1 MNHNS and CDR2 SASEGT. The CDR3 runs to 14 residues. V shed 1 base, J shed 9 bases, and the junction held 6 bases outside the gene matches.

The rearrangement joins TRBV7-2 to TRBJ2-7; 7 bases are shared with TRBD1. The V and J ends lost 2 bases and 3 bases, in that order; junction bases with no gene match: 10. This CDR3 spans 16 amino acids. Per germline, CDR1 SGHTA and CDR2 FQGNSA. The CDR3 DNA is TGTGCCAGCAGCTTATCAGGCCAGGGGGTGAGCTACGAGCAGTACTTC. It translates to CASSLSGQGVSYEQYF.

The CDR3 protein is CATSRTTSGLAGGLPYNEQFF. The CDR3 DNA follows: TGTGCCACCAGCAGGACAACCTCGGGACTAGCGGGAGGGCTCCCCTACAATGAGCAGTTCTTC. V gene TRBV15 combines with J gene TRBJ2-1; 16 bases are a match to TRBD2. CDR3 size: 21 residues. Germline CDR1 LNHNV, CDR2 YYDKDF (reference sequence). Unmatched junction bases numbered 13, after V lost 3 bases and J lost 2 bases. Full variable domain (remainder filled in from reference TRBV15 and TRBJ2-1): DAMVIQNPRYQVTQFGKPVTLSCSQTLNHNVMYWYQQKSSQAPKLLFHYYDKDFNNEADTPDNFQSRRPNTSFCFLDIRSPGLGDTAMYLCATSRTTSGLAGGLPYNEQFFGPGTRLTVL.

The V and J genes are TRBV7-9 and TRBJ1-6, with a tentative D call TRBD1 (6 bases). With 5 bases removed from V and 2 bases from J, the gap between germline ends came to 10 bases. Per germline, CDR1 SEHNR and CDR2 FQNEAQ (reference sequence). The CDR3 runs 15 residues. CDR3 DNA sequence: TGTGCCAGCAGCCCCGGGACAACCTATAATTCACCCCTCCACTTT. Encoded protein: CASSPGTTYNSPLHF.

This chain links TRBV7-2 with TRBJ2-1; 9 bases align to TRBD1. In germline, CDR1 is SGHTA, CDR2 FQGNSA. The CDR3 is 15 amino acids. J gave up 7 bases and V 1 base, and 5 bases lay outside the gene matches. CDR3 amino acids: CASSLVQGAGNEQFF. CDR3 coding DNA: TGTGCCAGCAGCTTAGTACAGGGGGCGGGTAATGAGCAGTTCTTC.

The chain links TRBV5-1 to TRBJ2-1; 10 bases agree with TRBD2. The CDR3 length is 15 residues. J was trimmed by 4 bases and V by 4 bases; bases with no gene match: 5. CDR1 is SGHRS, CDR2 YFSETQ, per germline. CDR3 in amino acids: CASSSQREGYNEQFF. As DNA, the CDR3 is TGCGCCAGCAGCAGCCAGCGGGAGGGTTACAATGAGCAGTTCTTC.

This chain joins TRBV6-6 and TRBJ1-2, with a tentative D call TRBD1 (5 bases). This CDR3 is 12 amino acids long. The V end was cut by 7 bases, the J end by 5 bases, with 11 bases between. The germline V gene encodes CDR1 MNHNY and CDR2 SVGAGI (reference sequence). CDR3: CASKGMSYGYTF. The CDR3 DNA reads TGTGCCAGCAAGGGGATGAGTTATGGCTACACCTTC.

The gene calls are TRBV5-4 and TRBJ2-1, with D possibly TRBD2 on 6 matching bases. Trimming left V 0 bases short and J 6 bases short, with 10 bases between. The CDR3 runs to 14 residues. Germline CDR1 and CDR2: SGHNT and YYREEE (reference sequence). CDR3 residues: CASSLAGERNEQFF. In DNA form, the CDR3 reads TGTGCCAGCAGCTTGGCGGGGGAACGCAATGAGCAGTTCTTC.

This clone was recorded once. The chain employs TRBV21-1 and TRBJ1-6. TRBV21-1 is given as a pseudogene. The CDR3 has 19 residues. The CDR3 nucleotides read TGTGCCAGCAGCAAAGGCCGGATTGGAGGGCGAGCGAAGAATTCACCCCTCCACTTT. Protein: CASSKGRIGGRAKNSPLHF.

As for this clone: The sample holds other DNA sequences that translate to the same CDR3. This chain links TRBV20-1 with TRBJ1-3, with D hard to call. Trimming cost V 4 bases and J 4 bases, with 5 bases left between them. Germline V gives CDR1 DFQATT, CDR2 SNEGSKA (reference sequence). The CDR3 spans 11 residues. The CDR3: CSAKQGNTIYF. For the CDR3, the DNA is TGCAGTGCTAAACAGGGAAACACCATATATTTT.

The V call is TRBV6-5, the J call TRBJ1-6, with unresolved D. The CDR3 is 15 amino acids. V was pared by 4 bases and J by 10 bases, with 17 bases between. Germline-derived CDR1 and CDR2 are MNHEY and SVGAGI. The DNA of the CDR3 is TGTGCCAGCAGTTCCAGGACGCGGGCGAACTCACCCCTCCACTTT. Translated: CASSSRTRANSPLHF.

This clone was counted once. The rearrangement joins TRBV7-3 to TRBJ2-2; no reliable D call. From germline, CDR1 is SGHTA and CDR2 FQGTGA. The CDR3 consists of 14 residues. The V gene lost 1 base and the J gene lost 4 bases, with 7 bases spanning the gap. CDR3 in amino acids: CASSLISGTGELFF. DNA for the CDR3: TGTGCCAGCAGCTTAATCTCGGGCACCGGGGAGCTGTTTTTT. Drawing the rest from reference TRBV7-3 and TRBJ2-2, the complete variable domain is GAGVSQTPSNKVTEKGKYVELRCDPISGHTALYWYRQSLGQGPEFLIYFQGTGAADDSGLPNDRFFAVRPEGSVSTLKIQRTERGDSAVYLCASSLISGTGELFFGEGSRLTVL.

The chain uses TRBV23-1 and TRBJ2-2; tentatively, D is TRBD2 (6 bases). TRBV23-1 is annotated as an ORF whose role is uncertain. This CDR3 has 16 amino acids. V was clipped by 0 bases and J by 8 bases, with 16 bases between them. CDR3 loop: CASSQSSGTYCGELFF. In DNA form, the CDR3 reads TGCGCCAGCAGTCAATCGTCGGGGACTTATTGTGGGGAGCTGTTTTTT.

This chain links TRBV14 with TRBJ1-3; tentatively, D is TRBD1 (5 bases). V was trimmed by 8 bases and J by 1 base, leaving 12 bases between them. The germline V gene has CDR1 SGHDN and CDR2 FVKESK. This CDR3 is 14 amino acids long. The CDR3 DNA reads TGTGCCAGCCGACGGGGGGGGTCTGGAAACACCATATATTTT. Encoded protein: CASRRGGSGNTIYF. Full variable domain (remainder filled in from reference TRBV14 and TRBJ1-3): EAGVTQFPSHSVIEKGQTVTLRCDPISGHDNLYWYRRVMGKEIKFLLHFVKESKQDESGMPNNRFLAERTGGTYSTLKVQPAELEDSGVYFCASRRGGSGNTIYFGEGSWLTVV.

V is TRBV7-2 and J is TRBJ2-1; 8 bases line up with TRBD2. Germline lookup yields CDR1 SGHTA and CDR2 FQGNSA. The CDR3 spans 16 residues. V lost 3 bases and J lost 7; bases outside the gene matches: 11. DNA for the CDR3: TGTGCCAGCAGCTTTCTTGGTAGCGGGGCGTATAATGAGCAGTTCTTC. Protein sequence: CASSFLGSGAYNEQFF.

The J gene is TRBJ1-5, the V gene TRBV28, with 8 nucleotides matching TRBD1. Germline V gene sequence: CDR1 MDHEN, CDR2 SYDVKM. Unmatched junction bases numbered 6, after V lost 3 bases and J lost 5 bases. The CDR3 length is 15 residues. CDR3 in amino acids: CASSFVYRGDQPQHF. In DNA form, the CDR3 reads TGTGCCAGCAGTTTTGTCTACAGGGGGGATCAGCCCCAGCATTTT.

The rearrangement links TRBV5-4 to TRBJ2-7, with TRBD2 matching 11 bases. V lost 3 bases and J lost 3; bases outside the gene matches: 11. The germline V gene has CDR1 SGHNT and CDR2 YYREEE (reference sequence). This CDR3 is built from 17 residues. The CDR3 is CASSSLGTSGGIYEQYF. CDR3 DNA: TGTGCCAGCAGCTCCCTGGGTACTAGCGGGGGAATCTACGAGCAGTACTTC.

A few counts support this clone. The V gene is TRBV2, the J gene TRBJ1-5; D gene uncertain. Trimming cost V 4 bases and J 7 bases, with 11 bases left between them. Germline loops: CDR1 SNHLY, CDR2 FYNNEI. This CDR3 comprises 13 residues. CDR3 sequence (DNA): TGTGCCAGCAGTGTATCAGGATTGCAGCCCCAGCATTTT. It specifies CASSVSGLQPQHF.